These 29 T cell receptor beta chains came from one sample sequenced in a study of T cell responses to AZD1222 COVID-19 vaccine (dated by TCRdb to 2020 to 2023). The protocol used for the library was the immunoSEQ multiplex PCR assay. TCRdb retrieved this table from immuneACCESS and kept in-frame rearrangements only. Not all clones are present; in checked studies, unresolved V genes account for under half, and no reason is known for the remainder. This sample comprises approximately 90,000 clones, 85% to 95% of them detected only once. 9.5% to 15% of the sample is in the top ten clones. The time point label on this specimen signifies: baseline before first vaccination. Sequencing was performed on peripheral blood, taken on day 0 of AZD1222 vaccination. These receptors were taken from an adult in good health.

This chain uses TRBV6-5 with TRBJ1-1, with D possibly matching TRBD1 (5 bases). There are 16 residues in the CDR3. Germline V gene sequence: CDR1 MNHEY, CDR2 SVGAGI. V gave up 0 bases and J gave up 0 bases, with 11 bases separating them. CDR3 sequence (DNA): TGTGCCAGCAGTTACTCGATAAACAGGATGAACACTGAAGCTTTCTTT. Translating it yields CASSYSINRMNTEAFF.

This chain links TRBV29-1 with TRBJ1-2; TRBD1 aligns across 7 bases. CDR3 length equals 13 residues. Germline V lookup: CDR1 SQVTM, CDR2 ANQGSEA. The J segment lost 4 bases and the V segment lost 6 bases, leaving 8 bases of the junction unmatched. CDR3 in DNA: TGCAGCGTAGAACGACAGGGATCCTATGGCTACACCTTC. Protein product: CSVERQGSYGYTF.

This chain links TRBV6-2 or TRBV6-3 with TRBJ2-3; D unclear. The germline CDR1 and CDR2 sequences are MNHEY and SVGEGT. The CDR3 extends over 15 amino acids. Trimming stripped 2 bases from V and 0 bases from J, with 9 bases between. The CDR3 DNA follows: TGTGCCAGCAGTTACACCCACGATAGCACAGATACGCAGTATTTT. Translation: CASSYTHDSTDTQYF.

The sample holds one count of this clone. The chain joins TRBV5-5 to TRBJ2-7; 9 nucleotides match TRBD1. Losses at the gene ends were 0 bases for V and 6 bases for J; bases not matched to a gene: 10. The CDR3 is made up of 16 amino acids. Per germline, CDR1 SGHKS and CDR2 YYEKEE (reference sequence). The CDR3 DNA reads as TGTGCCAGCAGCTTGGACCCCGGGACAGGGTTGAGCGAGCAGTACTTC. This codes for CASSLDPGTGLSEQYF.

This clone was counted a single time. This chain uses TRBV13 with TRBJ1-6, with 9 bases identical to TRBD1. Germline V lookup: CDR1 PRHDT, CDR2 FYEKMQ (reference sequence). The CDR3 has 15 residues. J was trimmed by 7 bases and V by 5 bases; bases with no gene match: 6. This CDR3 is CASSHGQGLNSPLHF. CDR3 sequence (DNA): TGTGCCAGCAGCCACGGACAGGGGTTGAATTCACCCCTCCACTTT.

The table lists this clone with a few counts. The chain employs TRBV3-1 (or the pseudogene TRBV3-2) and TRBJ2-1, with D possibly being TRBD1 or TRBD2 (5 bases each). The CDR3 contains 14 residues. Germline-derived CDR1 and CDR2 are LGHDT and YNNKEL (reference sequence). V lost 2 bases, J lost 9 bases, and 14 bases lay in between. This CDR3 is CASSQTTGRGEQFF. The CDR3 nucleotides read TGTGCCAGCAGCCAAACGACGGGGCGCGGTGAGCAGTTCTTC.

This chain connects TRBV28 to TRBJ2-3; D not resolved. Trimming took 6 bases from V and 1 from J, leaving 11 bases between them. This CDR3 spans 14 amino acids. Germline CDR1 MDHEN, CDR2 SYDVKM. As DNA, the CDR3 is TGTGCCAGCAGGACTTCTGGGGGCACAGATACGCAGTATTTT. Protein: CASRTSGGTDTQYF.

This chain links TRBV4-1 with TRBJ1-5; 7 bases align to TRBD1. V was clipped by 4 bases and J by 7 bases; unmatched bases: 10. CDR3 length: 15 amino acids. In germline, CDR1 is MGHRA, CDR2 YSYEKL. CDR3 in amino acids: CASSPGDRDGQPQHF. As DNA, the CDR3 is TGCGCCAGCAGCCCCGGAGACAGGGACGGACAGCCCCAGCATTTT.

The gene calls are TRBV30 and TRBJ1-5, with 7 bases that match TRBD1. V lost 2 bases to trimming and J lost 5 bases; unmatched junction nucleotides: 0. Germline loops: CDR1 GTSNPN, CDR2 SVGIG (reference sequence). This CDR3 spans 12 amino acids. CDR3 nucleotides: TGTGCCTGGAGTCAGGGGGATCAGCCCCAGCATTTT. This sequence encodes CAWSQGDQPQHF.

This chain joins TRBV12-5 and TRBJ1-1; 8 bases agree with TRBD1. The germline gives CDR1 LGHNT, CDR2 FRNRAP. The CDR3 sequence is 15 residues long. Trimming removed 7 bases from V and 1 base from J; junction bases left unmatched: 8. CDR3 residues: CASAPSGTGNTEAFF. CDR3 sequence (DNA): TGTGCTAGTGCCCCCAGTGGGACAGGGAACACTGAAGCTTTCTTT.

This clone has more than one count but fewer than ten. The rearrangement links TRBV7-9 to TRBJ2-1, with 8 bases lining up with TRBD2. Trimming cost V 5 bases and J 7 bases; bases outside gene matches: 7. Germline V gene sequence: CDR1 SEHNR, CDR2 FQNEAQ (reference sequence). This CDR3 is built from 14 residues. In DNA, the CDR3 is TGTGCCAGCAGCCTGGGACTAGTTGAGAATGAGCAGTTCTTC. It specifies CASSLGLVENEQFF.

This clone was observed a handful of times. This rearrangement joins TRBV9 to TRBJ1-5; 7 nucleotides match TRBD1. Germline-derived CDR1 and CDR2 are SGDLS and YYNGEE. CDR3 length: 15 amino acids. V was clipped by 0 bases and J by 0 bases; unmatched bases: 0. CDR3 nucleotide sequence: TGTGCCAGCAGCGTAGGGGACAGTAGCAATCAGCCCCAGCATTTT. The encoded protein is CASSVGDSSNQPQHF.

The J gene is TRBJ1-1, the V gene TRBV2; no reliable D call. Deletions cut 3 bases from V and 4 bases from J, with 9 bases between. The CDR3 runs 13 residues. Germline V gives CDR1 SNHLY, CDR2 FYNNEI. CDR3 loop: CASSDLASTEAFF. Written as DNA, the CDR3 is TGTGCCAGCAGTGATTTGGCAAGCACTGAAGCTTTCTTT.

This chain connects TRBV6-2 or TRBV6-3 to TRBJ1-2; D is undetermined. The CDR3 contains 13 residues. From germline, CDR1 is MNHEY and CDR2 SVGEGT. Trimming took 0 bases from V and 4 from J, leaving 6 bases between them. The CDR3 loop is CASSYSAVYGYTF. CDR3 bases: TGTGCCAGCAGTTACTCGGCGGTCTATGGCTACACCTTC.

This clone occurred once. This chain uses TRBV19 with TRBJ1-4, with no clear D. The germline V gene has CDR1 LNHDA and CDR2 SQIVND (reference sequence). The CDR3 spans 15 residues. The V end lost 3 bases, the J end lost 8 bases, and 16 bases lay between the germline ends. Here the CDR3 reads CASSIPAAEGEKLFF. CDR3 nucleotide sequence: TGTGCCAGTAGTATCCCCGCGGCGGAGGGCGAAAAACTGTTTTTT.

The chain combines TRBV6-1 with TRBJ1-6; D ambiguous. CDR1 is MNHNS, CDR2 SASEGT, per germline. Trimming shortened V by 2 bases and J by 7 bases, and 6 bases separated the two germline ends. This CDR3 region has 13 residues. The CDR3 DNA sequence: TGTGCCAGCAGTGAACGCAGAAATTCACCCCTCCACTTT. It codes for CASSERRNSPLHF.

This chain's CDR3 is CASSKGGTGRSMNTEAFF. The CDR3 DNA sequence: TGTGCCAGCAGCAAAGGAGGGACAGGGAGAAGCATGAACACTGAAGCTTTCTTT. V is TRBV21-1 and J is TRBJ1-1; TRBD1 is the table's D call, not checked against the DNA. TRBV21-1 is tagged as a pseudogene. The CDR3 totals 18 residues.

This sequence joins TRBV4-1 and TRBJ2-1; D tentatively fits TRBD1 or TRBD2 (5 bases each). The CDR3 extends over 13 amino acids. V was cut by 4 bases and J by 6 bases, with 10 bases left in between. Germline CDR1 MGHRA, CDR2 YSYEKL. The CDR3 sequence: CASSLAGSNEQFF. In nucleotides, the CDR3 is TGCGCCAGCAGCCTCGCAGGGAGCAATGAGCAGTTCTTC.

On this clone itself: This sample also contains other DNA sequences that code for the same CDR3. The chain carries TRBV3-1 (or the pseudogene TRBV3-2) and TRBJ1-4; D not certain. CDR3 length equals 12 residues. V lost 3 bases and J lost 8, with 7 bases in between. Germline CDR1 reads LGHDT; CDR2 reads YNNKEL (reference sequence). For the CDR3, the DNA is TGTGCCAGCAGCCAGAGGGAAGAAAAACTGTTTTTT. Its translation is CASSQREEKLFF.

The V call is TRBV30, the J call TRBJ1-1; possible D gene TRBD1, 5 bases. The V end was cut by 0 bases, the J end by 0 bases, with 8 bases between. The CDR3 extends over 14 amino acids. In germline, CDR1 is GTSNPN, CDR2 SVGIG (reference sequence). CDR3 region: CAWSVTGLNTEAFF. CDR3 DNA sequence: TGTGCCTGGAGTGTAACGGGGCTGAACACTGAAGCTTTCTTT. The complete variable domain, with remaining parts taken from reference TRBV30 and TRBJ1-1, reads SQTIHQWPATLVQPVGSPLSLECTVEGTSNPNLYWYRQAAGRGLQLLFYSVGIGQISSEVPQNLSASRPQDRQFILSSKKLLLSDSGFYLCAWSVTGLNTEAFFGQGTRLTVV.

This chain uses TRBV28 with TRBJ2-2, with 9 bases identical to TRBD1. V was clipped by 2 bases and J by 4 bases; unmatched bases: 2. The CDR3 sequence is 15 residues long. Germline CDR1 MDHEN, CDR2 SYDVKM. CDR3 residues: CASSLRDRVTGELFF. As DNA, the CDR3 is TGTGCCAGCAGTTTAAGGGACAGGGTCACCGGGGAGCTGTTTTTT.

The chain employs TRBV5-6 and TRBJ1-5; D remains unclear. The germline V gene encodes CDR1 SGHDT and CDR2 YYEEEE. V was pared by 0 bases and J by 0 bases, with 7 bases between. The CDR3 has 15 amino acids. The CDR3 spells CASSLAGYSNQPQHF. The CDR3, as DNA: TGTGCCAGCAGCTTGGCAGGTTATAGCAATCAGCCCCAGCATTTT.

The chain joins TRBV6-6 to TRBJ1-4; 9 bases are a match to TRBD1. Trimming cost V 6 bases and J 3 bases; bases outside gene matches: 8. Germline CDR1 reads MNHNY; CDR2 reads SVGAGI (reference sequence). The CDR3 extends over 16 amino acids. The CDR3 region is CASRRDRERPNEKLFF. The DNA for the CDR3 is TGTGCCAGCAGACGGGACAGGGAAAGACCTAATGAAAAACTGTTTTTT.

V and J are TRBV19 and TRBJ2-7, with D tentatively TRBD2 (5 bases). Per germline, CDR1 LNHDA and CDR2 SQIVND (reference sequence). CDR3 size: 13 residues. V was pared by 6 bases and J by 3 bases, with 12 bases between. CDR3 protein: CASRVTAGYEQYF. The CDR3 nucleotides read TGTGCCAGTAGGGTGACGGCGGGCTACGAGCAGTACTTC.

The chain uses TRBV6-2 or TRBV6-3 and TRBJ2-1; no firm D call. Trimming removed 5 bases from V and 6 bases from J, with 17 bases in between. This CDR3 has 15 residues. Germline-derived CDR1 and CDR2 are MNHEY and SVGEGT. The CDR3 DNA reads as TGTGCCAGCAGTAACCTAGGAGCAGTAGCCAATGAGCAGTTCTTC. Its translation: CASSNLGAVANEQFF.

The chain is built from TRBV5-1 and TRBJ2-5; TRBD1 matches at 7 bases. CDR3 length: 16 residues. V shed 4 bases, J shed 1 base, and the junction held 10 bases outside the gene matches. Per germline, CDR1 SGHRS and CDR2 YFSETQ. CDR3 sequence (DNA): TGCGCCAGCAGCCCCGGGACAGCGACTTTCCAAGAGACCCAGTACTTC. This gives the protein CASSPGTATFQETQYF.

The chain links TRBV6-2 or TRBV6-3 to TRBJ1-5; D may be TRBD1 (5 bases). V lost 2 bases and J 0 bases, leaving 17 bases between the germline ends. Germline assignment: CDR1 MNHEY and CDR2 SVGEGT. This CDR3 comprises 18 residues. The CDR3 loop reads CASSYPRRGPNSNQPQHF. In nucleotides, the CDR3 is TGTGCCAGCAGTTACCCCCGGAGGGGCCCAAATAGCAATCAGCCCCAGCATTTT.

The V gene is TRBV5-6, the J gene TRBJ1-1; D may be TRBD1 (6 bases). The CDR3 extends over 14 amino acids. Germline V gene sequence: CDR1 SGHDT, CDR2 YYEEEE. Trimming left V 1 base short and J 1 base short, with 8 bases between. CDR3 amino acids: CASSLTGRNTEAFF. The CDR3 DNA reads TGTGCCAGCAGCTTGACAGGGAGGAACACTGAAGCTTTCTTT.

The rearrangement uses TRBV7-3 and TRBJ2-1; maybe TRBD2 (5 bases). Germline V CDR1 and CDR2: SGHTA, FQGTGA. With 2 bases removed from V and 6 bases from J, the gap between germline ends came to 14 bases. This CDR3 spans 15 amino acids. The CDR3: CASSLVPGLSNEQFF. CDR3 in DNA: TGTGCCAGCAGCTTAGTCCCCGGACTCTCCAATGAGCAGTTCTTC.